The following is a TCR beta chain sequence with its context. Its target is unknown. The data derive from a study of T cell responses to AZD1222 COVID-19 vaccine. Study-wide context: Whether given at about 4 or about 12 weeks, second doses were pooled.

TCRdb keeps only in-frame clones here, not all; method: immunoSEQ multiplex PCR. Among approximately 180,000 clones listed, 85% to 95% were seen once. Whole-study results and caveats: Following two doses of AZD1222, Spike-specific TCR breadth and depth rose. Donors were mostly white British, more females; clonal diversity possibly underestimated. No day 14 peak samples; only post-peak repertoires were characterized.

The CDR3 consists of 18 residues. The V and J ends lost 4 bases and 0 bases, in that order; junction bases with no gene match: 11. Germline CDR1 is SGHRS and CDR2 is YFSETQ. The TCR comes from an adult in good health. Material: peripheral blood, obtained on day 0 of AZD1222 vaccination. The chain links TRBV5-1 to TRBJ2-3; 10 nucleotides match TRBD2. The CDR3 DNA sequence: TGCGCCAGCAGCCTAGCGGGGGCTCCTTCCGTTAGCACAGATACGCAGTATTTT. Translation gives CASSLAGAPSVSTDTQYF.